This TCR beta chain was obtained from a study of regulatory T cells in long-lasting Graves disease. At the level of the study: Graves' patients, newly diagnosed, had taken antithyroid drugs under 3 months.

This clonotype has ten or more counts. The V segment lost 0 bases and the J segment 16 bases; nucleotides outside the gene matches: 8. The CDR3 runs 13 residues. Germline V gene data show CDR1 as LGHDT and CDR2 as YNNKEL (reference sequence). The TCR beta library used iRepertoire HTBI primers with Arm-PCR amplification of CDR3. MiXCR, applied by TCRdb to the multiplex PCR reads, yields one record per CDR3 protein. The sample records 350,000 to 400,000 distinct CDR3 sequences, around a sixth being singletons. The sample's time point: newly diagnosed GD, antithyroid drugs for less than 3 months. The TCR library was prepared using RNA isolated from PBMCs. One endocrinology department in Xi'an, China, was where patients came from.

The material sequenced was peripheral blood mononuclear cells (PBMCs), taken at new diagnosis, from a patient treated with antithyroid drugs. V is TRBV3-1 and J is TRBJ2-1; 8 bases map to TRBD1. This sequence was found in a female donor with Graves disease. DNA for the CDR3: TGTGCCAGCAGCCAAGATTCCCAGGGGGCTGGTTTCTTC. This encodes CASSQDSQGAGFF.